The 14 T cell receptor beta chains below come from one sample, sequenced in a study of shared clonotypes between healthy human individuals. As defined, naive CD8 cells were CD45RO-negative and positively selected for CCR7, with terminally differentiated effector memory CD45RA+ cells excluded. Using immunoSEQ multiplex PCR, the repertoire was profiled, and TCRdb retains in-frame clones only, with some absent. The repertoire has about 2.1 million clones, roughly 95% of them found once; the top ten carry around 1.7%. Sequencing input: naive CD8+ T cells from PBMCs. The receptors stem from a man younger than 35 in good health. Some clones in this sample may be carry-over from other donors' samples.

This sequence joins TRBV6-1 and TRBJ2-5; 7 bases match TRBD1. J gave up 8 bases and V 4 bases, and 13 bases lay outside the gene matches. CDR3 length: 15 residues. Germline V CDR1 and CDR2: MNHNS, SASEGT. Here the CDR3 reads CASSGLRDSLVTQYF. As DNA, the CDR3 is TGTGCCAGCAGTGGACTCCGGGACAGCCTCGTTACCCAGTACTTC.

The CDR3 region is CASSAWMGKKNIQYF. In nucleotides, the CDR3 is TGTGCCAGCAGCGCCTGGATGGGGAAAAAAAACATTCAGTACTTC. V usage is TRBV7-2 and J usage is TRBJ2-4; no definite D call. Per germline, CDR1 SGHTA and CDR2 FQGNSA. This CDR3 is 15 amino acids long. V was cut by 5 bases and J by 4 bases, with 15 bases left in between.

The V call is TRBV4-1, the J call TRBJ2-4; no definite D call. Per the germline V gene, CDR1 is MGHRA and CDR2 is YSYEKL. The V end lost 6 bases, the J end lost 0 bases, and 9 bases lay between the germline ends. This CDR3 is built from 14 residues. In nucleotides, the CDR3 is TGCGCCAGCAGGGACCCCCTAGCCAAAAACATTCAGTACTTC. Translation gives CASRDPLAKNIQYF.

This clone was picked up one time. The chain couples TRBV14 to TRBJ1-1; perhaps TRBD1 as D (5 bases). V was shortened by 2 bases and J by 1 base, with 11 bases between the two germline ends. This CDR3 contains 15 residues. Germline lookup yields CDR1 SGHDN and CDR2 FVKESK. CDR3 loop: CASSQSTVSNTEAFF. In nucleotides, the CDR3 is TGTGCCAGCAGCCAATCGACAGTCTCGAACACTGAAGCTTTCTTT.

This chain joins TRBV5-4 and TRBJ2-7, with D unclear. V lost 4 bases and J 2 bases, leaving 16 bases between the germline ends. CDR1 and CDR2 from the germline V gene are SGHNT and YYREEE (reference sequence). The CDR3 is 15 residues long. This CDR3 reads CASSPNRVKPYEQYF. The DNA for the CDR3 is TGTGCCAGCAGCCCTAACCGAGTAAAACCCTACGAGCAGTACTTC.

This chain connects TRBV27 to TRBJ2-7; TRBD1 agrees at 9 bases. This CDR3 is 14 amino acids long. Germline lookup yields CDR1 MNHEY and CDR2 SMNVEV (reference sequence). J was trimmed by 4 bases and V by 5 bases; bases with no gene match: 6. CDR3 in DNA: TGTGCCAGCAGTCACCGGGACAGGGCATACGAGCAGTACTTC. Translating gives CASSHRDRAYEQYF.

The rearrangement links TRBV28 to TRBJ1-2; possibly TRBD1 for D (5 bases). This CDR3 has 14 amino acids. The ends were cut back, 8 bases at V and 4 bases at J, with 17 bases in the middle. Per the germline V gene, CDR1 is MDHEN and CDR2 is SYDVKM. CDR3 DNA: TGTGCCAGCCTGTCCTTGGGGACCGTCTATGGCTACACCTTC. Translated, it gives CASLSLGTVYGYTF.

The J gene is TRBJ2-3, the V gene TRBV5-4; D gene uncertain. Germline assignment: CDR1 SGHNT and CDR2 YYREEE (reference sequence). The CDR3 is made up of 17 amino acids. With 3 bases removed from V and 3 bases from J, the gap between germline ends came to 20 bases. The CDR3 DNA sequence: TGTGCCAGCAGCTCCGTACCGATTCCAATAAAGACAGATACGCAGTATTTT. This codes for CASSSVPIPIKTDTQYF.

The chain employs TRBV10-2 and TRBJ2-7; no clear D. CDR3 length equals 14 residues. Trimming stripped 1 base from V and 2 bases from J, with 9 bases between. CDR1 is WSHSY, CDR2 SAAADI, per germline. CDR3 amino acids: CASSELGVTYEQYF. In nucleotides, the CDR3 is TGCGCCAGCAGTGAGTTAGGAGTTACCTACGAGCAGTACTTC.

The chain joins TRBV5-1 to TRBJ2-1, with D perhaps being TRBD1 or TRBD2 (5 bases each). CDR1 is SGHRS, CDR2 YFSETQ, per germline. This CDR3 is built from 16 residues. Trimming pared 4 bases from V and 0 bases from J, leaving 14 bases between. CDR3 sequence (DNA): TGCGCCAGCAGCCCTTCGGGACGGGGCTCCTACAATGAGCAGTTCTTC. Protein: CASSPSGRGSYNEQFF.

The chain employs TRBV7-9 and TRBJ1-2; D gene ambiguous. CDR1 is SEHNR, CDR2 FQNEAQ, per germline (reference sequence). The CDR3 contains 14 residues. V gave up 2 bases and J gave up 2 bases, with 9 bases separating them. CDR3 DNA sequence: TGTGCCAGCAGCTTACCTACGGAGAACTATGGCTACACCTTC. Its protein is CASSLPTENYGYTF.

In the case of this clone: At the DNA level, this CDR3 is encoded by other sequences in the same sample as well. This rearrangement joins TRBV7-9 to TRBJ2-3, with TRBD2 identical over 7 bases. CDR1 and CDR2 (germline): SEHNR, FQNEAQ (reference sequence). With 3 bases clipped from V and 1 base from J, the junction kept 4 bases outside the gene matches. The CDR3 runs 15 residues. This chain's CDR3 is CASSFSLAGTDTQYF. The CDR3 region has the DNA TGTGCCAGCAGCTTTAGTCTAGCGGGCACAGATACGCAGTATTTT.

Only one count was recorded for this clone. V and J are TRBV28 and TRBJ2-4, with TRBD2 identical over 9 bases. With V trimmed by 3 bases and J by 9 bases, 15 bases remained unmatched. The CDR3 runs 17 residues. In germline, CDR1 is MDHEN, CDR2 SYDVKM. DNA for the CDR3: TGTGCCAGCAGTTTTGCCCGGCGCGGGAGGGCCCCAGGCATTCAGTACTTC. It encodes CASSFARRGRAPGIQYF.

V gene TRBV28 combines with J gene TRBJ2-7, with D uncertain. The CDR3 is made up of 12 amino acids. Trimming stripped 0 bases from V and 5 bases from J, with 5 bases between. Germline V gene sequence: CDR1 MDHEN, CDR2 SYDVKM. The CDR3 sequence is CASSLWTNEQYF. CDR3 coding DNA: TGTGCCAGCAGTTTATGGACAAACGAGCAGTACTTC.